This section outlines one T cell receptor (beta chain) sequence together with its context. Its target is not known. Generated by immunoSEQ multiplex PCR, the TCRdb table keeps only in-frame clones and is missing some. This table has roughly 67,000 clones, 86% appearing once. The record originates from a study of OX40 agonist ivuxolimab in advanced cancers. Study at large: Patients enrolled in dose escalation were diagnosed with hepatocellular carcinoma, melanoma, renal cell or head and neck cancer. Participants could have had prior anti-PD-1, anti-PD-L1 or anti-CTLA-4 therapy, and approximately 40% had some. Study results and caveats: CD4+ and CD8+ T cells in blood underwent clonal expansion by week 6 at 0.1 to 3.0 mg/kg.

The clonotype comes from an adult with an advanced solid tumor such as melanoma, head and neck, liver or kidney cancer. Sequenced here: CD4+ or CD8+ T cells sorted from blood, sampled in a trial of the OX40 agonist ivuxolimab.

The CDR3 here is CASSLVGGYGYTF. In DNA form, the CDR3 reads TGTGCCAGCAGCTTAGTCGGGGGCTATGGCTACACCTTC. The chain recombines TRBV7-9 with TRBJ1-2; possible D gene TRBD1, 5 bases. The V gene's germline CDR1 is SEHNR and CDR2 FQNEAQ (reference sequence). The CDR3 contains 13 residues. V gave up 1 base and J gave up 4 bases, with 7 bases separating them.